These 28 T cell receptor beta chains came from one sample sequenced in a study of cytomegalovirus exposure and HLA in healthy donors. The primer mix had 60 Vbeta and 13 Jbeta primers. Method: immunoSEQ multiplex PCR; TCRdb's copy keeps in-frame clones and lacks some. The sample lists 95,000 to 150,000 clones, 10% occurring once. Sequenced material: PBMCs. All receptors come from a woman aged 18-35 years in good health and CMV-seropositive.

J is TRBJ2-1 and V is TRBV5-5; 7 bases fit TRBD2. The CDR3 is 14 residues long. Germline lookup yields CDR1 SGHKS and CDR2 YYEKEE (reference sequence). Trimming removed 7 bases from V and 1 base from J; junction bases left unmatched: 5. CDR3 residues: CASLREPSYNEQFF. The CDR3 nucleotides read TGTGCCAGCCTGCGGGAGCCATCCTACAATGAGCAGTTCTTC.

This clone showed up just a few times. The V call is TRBV29-1, the J call TRBJ2-5; 13 nucleotides match TRBD2. The ends lost 5 bases at V and 0 bases at J; junction bases unmatched: 9. CDR3 length: 17 residues. Germline assignment: CDR1 SQVTM and CDR2 ANQGSEA. DNA of the CDR3: TGCAGCGTTCTACCGGGACTAGCGGGATCGTACCAAGAGACCCAGTACTTC. Protein product: CSVLPGLAGSYQETQYF.

This sequence joins TRBV7-8 and TRBJ2-7, with D unclear. The CDR3 length is 15 residues. The V and J ends lost 2 bases and 4 bases respectively, with 15 bases between them. The germline gives CDR1 SGHVS, CDR2 FQNEAQ. Here the CDR3 reads CASSLLSLVYYEQYF. CDR3 DNA sequence: TGTGCCAGCAGCTTATTAAGCCTTGTATATTACGAGCAGTACTTC. Using reference TRBV7-8 and TRBJ2-7 for the parts outside the CDR3, the full variable domain is GAGVSQSPRYKVAKRGQDVALRCDPISGHVSLFWYQQALGQGPEFLTYFQNEAQLDKSGLPSDRFFAERPEGSVSTLKIQRTQQEDSAVYLCASSLLSLVYYEQYFGPGTRLTVT.

There are a few counts of this clone. The chain is built from TRBV28 and TRBJ1-3, with a weak D call TRBD1 (6 bases). The CDR3 has 19 residues. CDR1 is MDHEN, CDR2 SYDVKM, per germline. V lost 4 bases, J lost 4 bases, and 26 bases lay in between. The CDR3 reads CASSSIAGTLSLGGNTIYF. In DNA form, the CDR3 reads TGTGCCAGCAGTTCGATAGCCGGGACACTGTCTTTGGGAGGAAACACCATATATTTT.

This clone has more than one count but fewer than ten. The rearrangement uses TRBV4-1 and TRBJ1-3, with D perhaps matching TRBD1 (5 bases). CDR1 MGHRA and CDR2 YSYEKL come from the germline V gene. The CDR3 loop spans 18 amino acids. Trimming cost V 0 bases and J 4 bases, with 19 bases left between them. CDR3 protein: CASSQEWFVRDIGNTIYF. CDR3 coding DNA: TGCGCCAGCAGCCAAGAATGGTTTGTCAGGGATATCGGAAACACCATATATTTT.

The V gene is TRBV10-3, the J gene TRBJ2-5; 8 bases fit TRBD1. V lost 11 bases, J lost 5 bases, and 7 bases stayed unmatched. CDR3 length equals 12 residues. CDR1 is ENHRY, CDR2 SYGVKD, per germline. The CDR3 sequence is CAVSGGAETQYF. In DNA form, the CDR3 reads TGTGCCGTATCAGGGGGCGCGGAGACCCAGTACTTC.

This clone was seen a handful of times. V usage is TRBV5-1 and J usage is TRBJ1-4; unclear D gene. Germline-derived CDR1 and CDR2 are SGHRS and YFSETQ. CDR3 length equals 14 residues. Trimming removed 4 bases at V and 4 bases at J, with 11 bases between. CDR3 in amino acids: CASSLERGNEKLFF. Written as DNA, the CDR3 is TGCGCCAGCAGCCTCGAACGGGGTAATGAAAAACTGTTTTTT.

The DNA for the CDR3 is TGTGCCAGCGAAGTAGGGAGGGAAAGGGGGGAAAAACTGTTTTTT. Translation: CASEVGRERGEKLFF. This chain links TRBV6-1 with TRBJ1-4; D perhaps matches TRBD1 (6 bases). The CDR3 totals 15 residues. The V gene's germline CDR1 is MNHNS and CDR2 SASEGT. Between the trimmed V and J ends, which lost 8 bases and 8 bases, there was a span of 21 bases.

CDR3 region: CASSDVLAGELEQFF. The CDR3 coding sequence is TGCGCCAGCAGCGATGTGCTAGCGGGAGAGCTTGAGCAGTTCTTC. The rearrangement links TRBV5-1 to TRBJ2-1, with 10 positions matching TRBD2. This CDR3 is built from 15 residues. After removal of 4 bases from V and 9 bases from J, the junction contained 10 bases not matched to a gene. CDR1 and CDR2 (germline): SGHRS, YFSETQ. The full variable domain, with the rest looked up from reference TRBV5-1 and TRBJ2-1, is KAGVTQTPRYLIKTRGQQVTLSCSPISGHRSVSWYQQTPGQGLQFLFEYFSETQRNKGNFPGRFSGRQFSNSRSEMNVSTLELGDSALYLCASSDVLAGELEQFFGPGTRLTVL.

This chain uses TRBV6-6 with TRBJ1-4; 7 nucleotides match TRBD1. The junction had 6 bases not matched to a gene; V was cut back by 0 bases and J by 5 bases. Germline values: CDR1 MNHNY, CDR2 SVGAGI (reference sequence). CDR3 length equals 16 residues. As DNA, the CDR3 is TGTGCCAGCAGTTACTCCACGTCACAGGGGAATGAAAAACTGTTTTTT. It is translated as CASSYSTSQGNEKLFF.

There are a few counts of this clone. This chain joins TRBV5-4 and TRBJ1-4; D gene ambiguous. The length of the CDR3 is 16 residues. Germline values: CDR1 SGHNT, CDR2 YYREEE (reference sequence). Trimming cost V 1 base and J 3 bases, with 13 bases left between them. CDR3 in amino acids: CASSLSSGHSNEKLFF. The CDR3 DNA is TGTGCCAGCAGCTTGAGCTCGGGTCATTCTAATGAAAAACTGTTTTTT.

This chain connects TRBV6-1 to TRBJ2-7; D uncertain. V was shortened by 4 bases and J by 1 base, with 11 bases between the two germline ends. Germline V gives CDR1 MNHNS, CDR2 SASEGT. This CDR3 is built from 14 residues. Written as DNA, the CDR3 is TGTGCCAGCAGTGTCTCACTAAAATCCTACGAGCAGTACTTC. This sequence encodes CASSVSLKSYEQYF.

The rearrangement links TRBV19 to TRBJ2-7; perhaps TRBD1 as D (6 bases). The V end was cut by 6 bases, the J end by 2 bases, with 11 bases between. This CDR3 region has 13 residues. Germline lookup yields CDR1 LNHDA and CDR2 SQIVND (reference sequence). The CDR3 loop reads CASRGARAYEQYF. The DNA for the CDR3 is TGTGCCAGTAGGGGGGCCCGGGCCTACGAGCAGTACTTC. The whole variable domain, filled in from reference TRBV19 and TRBJ2-7, reads DGGITQSPKYLFRKEGQNVTLSCEQNLNHDAMYWYRQDPGQGLRLIYYSQIVNDFQKGDIAEGYSVSREKKESFPLTVTSAQKNPTAFYLCASRGARAYEQYFGPGTRLTVT.

This clone showed up just a few times. This sequence joins TRBV7-2 and TRBJ2-5; the match to TRBD2 covers 11 bases. Germline CDR1 reads SGHTA; CDR2 reads FQGNSA. After removal of 5 bases from V and 4 bases from J, the junction contained 6 bases not matched to a gene. This CDR3 is 15 amino acids long. The CDR3 region has the DNA TGTGCCAGCAGCCACATAGCGGGAGGGATAGAGACCCAGTACTTC. It specifies CASSHIAGGIETQYF.

The J gene is TRBJ2-7, the V gene TRBV2, with D maybe TRBD1 (6 bases). This CDR3 spans 12 amino acids. Trimming removed 5 bases at V and 3 bases at J, with 8 bases between. Germline V lookup: CDR1 SNHLY, CDR2 FYNNEI. The CDR3 coding sequence is TGTGCCAGCAGTACACAGGGCTACGAGCAGTACTTC. Protein sequence: CASSTQGYEQYF.

This rearrangement joins TRBV4-1 to TRBJ2-7; weak D call: TRBD1 (6 bases). V lost 0 bases and J lost 4, with 10 bases in between. The CDR3 extends over 14 amino acids. CDR1 is MGHRA, CDR2 YSYEKL, per germline. CDR3 DNA sequence: TGCGCCAGCAGCCAAGAAGGAGGACAGTACGAGCAGTACTTC. As protein: CASSQEGGQYEQYF.

This clone showed up just a few times. The V call is TRBV4-1, the J call TRBJ2-3, with unresolved D. Germline assignment: CDR1 MGHRA and CDR2 YSYEKL. This CDR3 has 15 residues. The V end lost 4 bases, the J end lost 2 bases, and 13 bases lay between the germline ends. CDR3 protein: CASSPRSAATDTQYF. The CDR3 DNA sequence: TGCGCCAGCAGCCCTAGGTCCGCAGCCACAGATACGCAGTATTTT.

This clone was observed a handful of times. The chain has TRBV2 and TRBJ2-3; no definite D call. This CDR3 has 18 amino acids. Germline lookup yields CDR1 SNHLY and CDR2 FYNNEI. With 3 bases removed from V and 2 bases from J, the gap between germline ends came to 21 bases. CDR3 sequence: CASSDSPPTTLNTDTQYF. The DNA of the CDR3 is TGTGCCAGCAGTGACTCCCCCCCCACTACACTTAACACAGATACGCAGTATTTT.

V gene TRBV28 combines with J gene TRBJ2-2; maybe TRBD1 (5 bases). V dropped 5 bases and J dropped 7 bases, with 23 bases sitting between them. Germline loops: CDR1 MDHEN, CDR2 SYDVKM. This CDR3 has 17 residues. The CDR3: CASSPPYAGRVYGELFF. The CDR3 DNA follows: TGTGCCAGCAGTCCACCCTACGCCGGCAGGGTATACGGGGAGCTGTTTTTT.

The chain has TRBV19 and TRBJ1-2; 7 bases map to TRBD1. From germline, CDR1 is LNHDA and CDR2 SQIVND (reference sequence). With 6 bases clipped from V and 1 base from J, the junction kept 8 bases outside the gene matches. CDR3 length: 15 amino acids. The CDR3 region is CASRPGTAGNYGYTF. The CDR3, as DNA: TGTGCCAGTAGACCCGGGACAGCCGGTAACTATGGCTACACCTTC.

This clone occurred a few times. The rearrangement links TRBV1 to TRBJ1-3; TRBD1, the D gene given by the table, was not confirmed from the DNA. TRBV1 counts as a pseudogene. The CDR3 has 15 amino acids. For the CDR3, the DNA is TGCACCAGCAGCCAAGATGCAGGGTCTGGAAACACCATATATTTT. It is translated as CTSSQDAGSGNTIYF.

V is TRBV5-4 and J is TRBJ1-1, with D perhaps matching TRBD1 (5 bases). This CDR3 spans 15 amino acids. V shed 2 bases and J shed 4 bases, with 15 bases lying between them. The germline gives CDR1 SGHNT, CDR2 YYREEE (reference sequence). CDR3 DNA sequence: TGTGCCAGCAGCTTCGATTTGGGGGGGACCACTGAAGCTTTCTTT. Protein sequence: CASSFDLGGTTEAFF. Variable domain in full (rest from reference TRBV5-4 and TRBJ1-1): ETGVTQSPTHLIKTRGQQVTLRCSSQSGHNTVSWYQQALGQGPQFIFQYYREEENGRGNFPPRFSGLQFPNYSSELNVNALELDDSALYLCASSFDLGGTTEAFFGQGTRLTVV.

This clone was counted between two and nine times. J is TRBJ2-3 and V is TRBV4-1; possibly TRBD2 for D (6 bases). Trimming took 3 bases from V and 6 from J, leaving 19 bases between them. CDR3 length: 16 amino acids. CDR1 and CDR2 (germline): MGHRA, YSYEKL. CDR3: CASSHTSRAEGDTQYF. CDR3 bases: TGCGCCAGCAGCCACACGAGTCGAGCGGAGGGGGATACGCAGTATTTT.

V usage is TRBV7-8 and J usage is TRBJ1-2; the D is unclear. CDR1 is SGHVS, CDR2 FQNEAQ, per germline. Trimming cost V 2 bases and J 0 bases, with 7 bases left between them. This CDR3 comprises 14 residues. CDR3 nucleotides: TGTGCCAGCAGCTTATTGGCAGCTAACTATGGCTACACCTTC. It specifies CASSLLAANYGYTF.

This clone appeared a few times. In DNA form, the CDR3 reads TGTGCCTGGAGTGTAAAGCGGGGGTACGAGCAGTACTTC. Its translation: CAWSVKRGYEQYF. This sequence joins TRBV30 and TRBJ2-7; TRBD2 matches 8 bases. Germline trimming cut 0 bases from V and 4 bases from J; bases unmatched to any gene: 2. This CDR3 comprises 13 residues. The germline CDR1 and CDR2 sequences are GTSNPN and SVGIG (reference sequence).

The V call is TRBV5-6, the J call TRBJ2-5, with a weak D call TRBD2 (5 bases). V shed 1 base and J shed 2 bases, with 12 bases lying between them. CDR3 size: 15 residues. CDR1 and CDR2 from the germline V gene are SGHDT and YYEEEE. CDR3 in amino acids: CASSLSRDDQETQYF. The CDR3 DNA follows: TGTGCCAGCAGCTTGTCCCGGGATGATCAAGAGACCCAGTACTTC.

This clone was picked up a small number of times. The V call is TRBV27, the J call TRBJ2-7; D remains unclear. Deletions cut 6 bases from V and 0 bases from J, with 18 bases between. Germline V gives CDR1 MNHEY, CDR2 SMNVEV (reference sequence). The CDR3 is made up of 16 amino acids. The CDR3 reads CASSPGSAVSSYEQYF. CDR3 DNA: TGTGCCAGCAGCCCAGGATCGGCTGTCAGCTCCTACGAGCAGTACTTC.

This clone came up a few times. The chain employs TRBV6-1 and TRBJ2-7; TRBD2 is a possible D gene (5 bases). CDR3 length: 13 residues. V lost 7 bases, J lost 4 bases, and 14 bases lay in between. The germline gives CDR1 MNHNS, CDR2 SASEGT. The CDR3 here is CASNNYPGYEQYF. DNA for the CDR3: TGTGCCAGCAATAACTACCCGGGGTACGAGCAGTACTTC.